The 20 T cell receptor beta chains below all came from one sample that was sequenced in a study of T cells in Graves' hyperthyroidism and ophthalmopathy. Amplification of TCR beta CDR3 regions was performed using RNA transcripts as template. Carried out on the TCR CDR3, a first-round RT-PCR used the HTBI primer set. TCRdb reprocessed the multiplex PCR reads with MiXCR, giving one entry per CDR3 protein. The sample has about 200,000 distinct CDR3 sequences, about a sixth seen once. Material: blood. Receptor source: a woman in her 50s with Graves' hyperthyroidism.

This clonotype came up many times. The chain has TRBV2 and TRBJ2-3, with 10 bases aligning to TRBD1. J gave up 4 bases and V 3 bases, and 7 bases lay outside the gene matches. Germline V gene sequence: CDR1 SNHLY, CDR2 FYNNEI. This CDR3 comprises 16 residues. This chain's CDR3 is CASSDRGTGDPDTQYF. In DNA form, the CDR3 reads TGTGCCAGCAGTGACAGGGGGACAGGGGATCCAGATACGCAGTATTTT.

V and J are TRBV5-1 and TRBJ2-7; 11 bases agree with TRBD2. Germline values: CDR1 SGHRS, CDR2 YFSETQ. V shed 8 bases, J shed 1 base, and the junction held 8 bases outside the gene matches. CDR3 length: 15 residues. In DNA, the CDR3 is TGCGCCAGTACACCCGGGACTAGCGGTTCCTACGAGCAGTACTTC. Translating it yields CASTPGTSGSYEQYF. The variable domain in full, with the rest retrieved from reference TRBV5-1 and TRBJ2-7, is KAGVTQTPRYLIKTRGQQVTLSCSPISGHRSVSWYQQTPGQGLQFLFEYFSETQRNKGNFPGRFSGRQFSNSRSEMNVSTLELGDSALYLCASTPGTSGSYEQYFGPGTRLTVT.

This clonotype showed up just a few times. This may be a read error: a much more frequent sequence differs by one nucleotide. V usage is TRBV3-1 and J usage is TRBJ2-1, with D uncertain. The CDR3 has 11 residues. The V gene's germline CDR1 is LGHDT and CDR2 YNNKEL (reference sequence). V was cut by 0 bases and J by 10 bases, with 4 bases left in between. CDR3: CASSQDVEQFF. The CDR3 DNA reads as TGTGCCAGCAGCCAAGACGTCGAGCAGTTCTTC.

To note about this clonotype: A much larger clone sits a single nucleotide away, making a read error possible. CDR3 nucleotides: TGCAGCGTTGGGGGGACAGGCGGGGTGTTGCAGGAGACCCAGTACTTC. Translating gives CSVGGTGGVLQETQYF. V gene TRBV29-1 combines with J gene TRBJ2-5; TRBD1 matches at 8 bases. The V segment lost 4 bases and the J segment 5 bases; nucleotides outside the gene matches: 15. There are 16 residues in the CDR3. The germline V gene encodes CDR1 SQVTM and CDR2 ANQGSEA.

A remark on this clonotype: This sequence may be a read error, since a much larger clone differs from it by one base. The V gene is TRBV12-3 or TRBV12-4, the J gene TRBJ1-2; D possibly corresponds to TRBD1 (6 bases). The CDR3 sequence is 15 residues long. This chain's CDR3 is CASSPGTGAGYGHTF. The CDR3 DNA reads TGTGCCAGCAGCCCCGGAACGGGGGCTGGCTATGGCCACACCTTC.

This clonotype came up many times. V and J are TRBV18 and TRBJ2-7; 7 nucleotides match TRBD1. This CDR3 region has 14 residues. Germline V gives CDR1 KGHSH, CDR2 LQKENI. After removal of 4 bases from V and 0 bases from J, the junction contained 3 bases not matched to a gene. The CDR3 nucleotides read TGTGCCAGCTCACAGGACAGGAGCTCCTACGAGCAGTACTTC. Translated: CASSQDRSSYEQYF. Looking up the rest from reference TRBV18 and TRBJ2-7 gives the full variable domain: NAGVMQNPRHLVRRRGQEARLRCSPMKGHSHVYWYRQLPEEGLKFMVYLQKENIIDESGMPKERFSAEFPKEGPSILRIQQVVRGDSAAYFCASSQDRSSYEQYFGPGTRLTVT.

This clonotype was detected many times. DNA for the CDR3: TGTGCCAGCAGTTTAAGTTGGACGGTGAGCTCCTACGAGCAGTACTTC. Its translation is CASSLSWTVSSYEQYF. This chain connects TRBV27 to TRBJ2-7; D is ambiguous. Germline values: CDR1 MNHEY, CDR2 SMNVEV (reference sequence). The CDR3 consists of 16 residues. Trimming left V 2 bases short and J 0 bases short, with 14 bases between.

The table lists this clonotype with a few counts. The rearrangement uses TRBV30 and TRBJ2-2; 7 positions match TRBD1. V gave up 4 bases and J gave up 6 bases; unmatched junction bases: 11. The germline CDR1 and CDR2 sequences are GTSNPN and SVGIG (reference sequence). CDR3 size: 15 residues. Written as DNA, the CDR3 is TGTGCCTGGAACGTGGGGACAGTCTACTCCGGGGAGCTGTTTTTT. Its translation: CAWNVGTVYSGELFF.

As regards this clonotype: With a much larger clone just one base away, this may be a read error. This rearrangement joins TRBV27 to TRBJ2-1; 9 bases are a match to TRBD2. The J call may be mistaken, given a closer DNA end match to TRBJ2-7. Per the germline V gene, CDR1 is MNHEY and CDR2 is SMNVEV (reference sequence). The CDR3 consists of 16 residues. The CDR3 DNA reads as TGTGCCAGCAGTTTCCTAACTAGCGGGCCCTACAATGAGCAGTACTTC. This translates into CASSFLTSGPYNEQYF.

This clonotype was detected once. The chain couples TRBV4-2 to TRBJ2-1; no definite D call. The germline V and J ends were trimmed by 0 bases and 7 bases, with 4 bases remaining between them. The CDR3 length is 12 residues. Germline loops: CDR1 LGHNA, CDR2 YNFKEQ. CDR3 in amino acids: CASSQDGNEQFF. CDR3 bases: TGTGCCAGCAGCCAAGACGGGAATGAGCAGTTCTTC.

On this clonotype itself: The junction does not match germline at one end; this may be a read error. The chain employs TRBV19 and TRBJ2-2; D is perhaps TRBD1 (5 bases). Germline assignment: CDR1 LNHDA and CDR2 SQIVND (reference sequence). CDR3 length equals 15 residues. The CDR3 DNA sequence: TGTGCCAGTAGTATCAGGGCAGGGAACGCCGGGGAGCTGTTTTTT. Translating it yields CASSIRAGNAGELFF.

At least ten counts were recorded for this clonotype. This chain uses TRBV20-1 with TRBJ2-7; D call uncertain. The germline CDR1 and CDR2 sequences are DFQATT and SNEGSKA (reference sequence). The V end lost 1 base, the J end lost 7 bases, and 20 bases lay between the germline ends. The length of the CDR3 is 15 residues. CDR3 DNA sequence: TGCAGTGCTAGAGGTTGGCGGAACAGCCTACGAGAGCAGTACTTC. Residues: CSARGWRNSLREQYF.

This clonotype was detected ten times or more. V usage is TRBV12-3 or TRBV12-4 and J usage is TRBJ1-2; 7 bases are a match to TRBD1. After removal of 6 bases from V and 2 bases from J, the junction contained 9 bases not matched to a gene. This CDR3 spans 15 amino acids. The CDR3 DNA reads TGTGCCAGCAGCCCCTCAGGGACAGTAAACTATGGCTACACCTTC. Amino acid sequence: CASSPSGTVNYGYTF.

This clonotype was seen only a few times. The chain links TRBV10-3 to TRBJ1-5; the D gene is possibly TRBD1 (6 bases). Deletions cut 6 bases from V and 0 bases from J, with 9 bases between. The length of the CDR3 is 14 residues. From germline, CDR1 is ENHRY and CDR2 SYGVKD. The CDR3 here is CAISNRDSNQPQHF. The CDR3 region has the DNA TGTGCCATCAGCAACAGGGATAGCAATCAGCCCCAGCATTTT.

The table lists this clonotype with a few counts. This chain's CDR3 is CATKRDQDEQYF. CDR3 nucleotides: TGTGCCACAAAGCGGGATCAGGACGAGCAGTACTTC. This chain connects TRBV15 to TRBJ2-7; 7 nucleotides line up with TRBD2. Germline CDR1 and CDR2: LNHNV and YYDKDF (reference sequence). This CDR3 is 12 amino acids long. Trimming removed 9 bases from V and 5 bases from J; junction bases left unmatched: 7. The variable domain in full, completed from reference TRBV15 and TRBJ2-7, reads DAMVIQNPRYQVTQFGKPVTLSCSQTLNHNVMYWYQQKSSQAPKLLFHYYDKDFNNEADTPDNFQSRRPNTSFCFLDIRSPGLGDTAMYLCATKRDQDEQYFGPGTRLTVT.

This clonotype was found a few times. The rearrangement links TRBV29-1 to TRBJ2-7; 11 bases fit TRBD2. The CDR3 extends over 13 amino acids. V was pared by 8 bases and J by 2 bases, with 5 bases of the junction left unmatched. Germline-derived CDR1 and CDR2 are SQVTM and ANQGSEA. CDR3 loop: CSSMTSGAYEQYF. Here the CDR3 DNA reads TGCAGCTCCATGACTAGCGGGGCCTACGAGCAGTACTTC.

This clonotype has a count of ten or more. The chain employs TRBV12-3 or TRBV12-4 and TRBJ2-5; D gene unclear. V lost 3 bases to trimming and J lost 7 bases, with 12 bases between them. CDR3 length: 13 residues. CDR3 DNA: TGTGCCAGCAGTTTCTTGAGTCTGGGGACCCAGTACTTC. This sequence encodes CASSFLSLGTQYF.

J is TRBJ1-5 and V is TRBV28, with D possibly being TRBD1 (5 bases). Germline CDR1 and CDR2: MDHEN and SYDVKM. Trimming shortened V by 2 bases and J by 0 bases, and 11 bases separated the two germline ends. The CDR3 is 16 residues long. The CDR3 region is CASSLGQGHSNQPQHF. The CDR3 DNA follows: TGTGCCAGCAGTTTAGGTCAGGGCCATAGCAATCAGCCCCAGCATTTT.

The J gene is TRBJ1-1, the V gene TRBV10-3, with D hard to call. The germline V gene encodes CDR1 ENHRY and CDR2 SYGVKD. The V gene lost 0 bases and the J gene lost 1 base, with 9 bases spanning the gap. The CDR3 sequence is 15 residues long. CDR3 in amino acids: CAISESIQPNTEAFF. In nucleotides, the CDR3 is TGTGCCATCAGTGAGTCGATCCAGCCGAACACTGAAGCTTTCTTT.

This chain joins TRBV7-3 and TRBJ2-5; 7 bases align to TRBD1. This CDR3 has 17 amino acids. Germline loops: CDR1 SGHTA, CDR2 FQGTGA. V dropped 5 bases and J dropped 0; count of bases not matched to a gene: 12. The CDR3 DNA reads as TGTGCCAGCAGCGCAAGGGGGACAGACAAATACCAAGAGACCCAGTACTTC. Translating gives CASSARGTDKYQETQYF. The variable domain in full, completed from reference TRBV7-3 and TRBJ2-5, reads GAGVSQTPSNKVTEKGKYVELRCDPISGHTALYWYRQSLGQGPEFLIYFQGTGAADDSGLPNDRFFAVRPEGSVSTLKIQRTERGDSAVYLCASSARGTDKYQETQYFGPGTRLLVL.